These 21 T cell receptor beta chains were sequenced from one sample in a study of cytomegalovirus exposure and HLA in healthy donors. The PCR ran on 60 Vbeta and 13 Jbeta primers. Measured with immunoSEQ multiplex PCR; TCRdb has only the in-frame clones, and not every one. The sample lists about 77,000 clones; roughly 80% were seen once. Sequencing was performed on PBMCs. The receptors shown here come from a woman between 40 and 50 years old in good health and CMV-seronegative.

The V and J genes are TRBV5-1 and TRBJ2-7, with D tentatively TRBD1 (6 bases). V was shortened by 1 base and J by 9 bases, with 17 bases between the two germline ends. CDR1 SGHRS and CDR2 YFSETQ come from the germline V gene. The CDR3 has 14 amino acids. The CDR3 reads CASSLITGQGGQYF. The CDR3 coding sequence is TGCGCCAGCAGCTTGATCACAGGCCAAGGGGGGCAGTACTTC.

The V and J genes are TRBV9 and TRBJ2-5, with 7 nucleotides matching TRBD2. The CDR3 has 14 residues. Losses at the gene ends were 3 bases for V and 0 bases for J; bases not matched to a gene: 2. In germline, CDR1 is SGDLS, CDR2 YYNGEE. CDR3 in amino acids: CASSAGGYQETQYF. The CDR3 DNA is TGTGCCAGCAGCGCGGGAGGCTACCAAGAGACCCAGTACTTC.

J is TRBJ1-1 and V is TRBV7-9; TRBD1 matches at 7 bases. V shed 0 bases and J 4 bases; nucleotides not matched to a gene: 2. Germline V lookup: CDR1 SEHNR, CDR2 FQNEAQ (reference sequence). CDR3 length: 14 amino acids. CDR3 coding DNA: TGTGCCAGCAGCTTAGCTAGACAGGGCACTGAAGCTTTCTTT. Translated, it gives CASSLARQGTEAFF.

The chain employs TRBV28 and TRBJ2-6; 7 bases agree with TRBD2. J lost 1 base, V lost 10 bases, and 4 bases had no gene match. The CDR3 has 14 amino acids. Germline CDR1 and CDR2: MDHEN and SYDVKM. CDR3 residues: CATLRGSGANVLTF. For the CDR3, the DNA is TGTGCCACCCTGCGGGGGTCTGGGGCCAACGTCCTGACTTTC. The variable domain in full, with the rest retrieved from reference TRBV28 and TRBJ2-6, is DVKVTQSSRYLVKRTGEKVFLECVQDMDHENMFWYRQDPGLGLRLIYFSYDVKMKEKGDIPEGYSVSREKKERFSLILESASTNQTSMYLCATLRGSGANVLTFGAGSRLTVL.

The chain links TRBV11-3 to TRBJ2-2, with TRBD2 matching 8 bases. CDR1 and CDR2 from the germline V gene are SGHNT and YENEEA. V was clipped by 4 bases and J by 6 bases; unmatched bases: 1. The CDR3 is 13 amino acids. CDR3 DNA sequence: TGTGCCAGCAGCTCCGGGGGGGCCGGGGAGCTGTTTTTT. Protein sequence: CASSSGGAGELFF. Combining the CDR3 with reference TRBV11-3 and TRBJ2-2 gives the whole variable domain EAGVVQSPRYKIIEKKQPVAFWCNPISGHNTLYWYLQNLGQGPELLIRYENEEAVDDSQLPKDRFSAERLKGVDSTLKIQPAELGDSAVYLCASSSGGAGELFFGEGSRLTVL.

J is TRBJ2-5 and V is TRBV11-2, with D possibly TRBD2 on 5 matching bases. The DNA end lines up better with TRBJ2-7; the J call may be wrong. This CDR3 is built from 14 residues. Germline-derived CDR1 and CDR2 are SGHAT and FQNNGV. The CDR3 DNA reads TGTGCCAGCAGCCGTACAACAGAGGGCCTCGAGCAGTACTTC. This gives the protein CASSRTTEGLEQYF.

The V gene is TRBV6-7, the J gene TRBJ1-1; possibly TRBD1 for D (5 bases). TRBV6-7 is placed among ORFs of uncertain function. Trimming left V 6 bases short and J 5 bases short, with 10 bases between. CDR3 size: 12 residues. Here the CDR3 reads CASSPGGTEAFF. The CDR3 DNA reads TGTGCCAGCAGCCCCGGGGGAACTGAAGCTTTCTTT.

The DNA for the CDR3 is TGTGCCAGCAGTTCCCTGAACAGGGTTAGGAACACTGAAGCTTTCTTT. Protein product: CASSSLNRVRNTEAFF. The rearrangement links TRBV6-5 to TRBJ1-1, with D maybe TRBD1 (6 bases). Germline assignment: CDR1 MNHEY and CDR2 SVGAGI. CDR3 size: 16 residues. V was pared by 4 bases and J by 1 base, with 16 bases between.

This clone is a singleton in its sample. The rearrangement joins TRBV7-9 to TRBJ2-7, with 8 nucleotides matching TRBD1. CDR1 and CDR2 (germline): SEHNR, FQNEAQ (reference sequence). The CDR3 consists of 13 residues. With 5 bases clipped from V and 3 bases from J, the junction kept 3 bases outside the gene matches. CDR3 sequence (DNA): TGTGCCAGCAGCCAGGGGGCCCTCTACGAGCAGTACTTC. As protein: CASSQGALYEQYF.

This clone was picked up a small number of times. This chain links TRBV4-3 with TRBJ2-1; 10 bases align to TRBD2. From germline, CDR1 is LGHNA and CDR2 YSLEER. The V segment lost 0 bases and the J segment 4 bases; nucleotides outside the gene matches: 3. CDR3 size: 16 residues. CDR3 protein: CASSQEVAGGYNEQFF. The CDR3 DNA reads TGCGCCAGCAGCCAAGAGGTAGCGGGAGGTTACAATGAGCAGTTCTTC.

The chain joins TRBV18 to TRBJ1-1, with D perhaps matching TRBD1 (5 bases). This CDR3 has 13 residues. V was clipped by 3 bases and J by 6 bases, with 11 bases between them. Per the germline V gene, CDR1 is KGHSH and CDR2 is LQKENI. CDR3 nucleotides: TGTGCCAGCTCACCGGTGTCGGGGGCTGAAGCTTTCTTT. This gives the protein CASSPVSGAEAFF.

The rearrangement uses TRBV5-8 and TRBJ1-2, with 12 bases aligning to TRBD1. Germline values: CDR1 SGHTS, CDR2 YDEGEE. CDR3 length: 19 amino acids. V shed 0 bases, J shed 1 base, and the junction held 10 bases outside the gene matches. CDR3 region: CASSLDSGTGGLINYGYTF. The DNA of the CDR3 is TGTGCCAGCAGCTTGGACTCCGGGACAGGGGGCCTAATTAACTATGGCTACACCTTC.

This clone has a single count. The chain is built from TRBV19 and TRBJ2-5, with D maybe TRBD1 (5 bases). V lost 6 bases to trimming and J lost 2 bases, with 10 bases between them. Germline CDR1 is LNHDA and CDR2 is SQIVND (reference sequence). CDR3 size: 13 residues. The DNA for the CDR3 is TGTGCCAGTAGCCAACCAGGGCAAGAGACCCAGTACTTC. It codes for CASSQPGQETQYF.

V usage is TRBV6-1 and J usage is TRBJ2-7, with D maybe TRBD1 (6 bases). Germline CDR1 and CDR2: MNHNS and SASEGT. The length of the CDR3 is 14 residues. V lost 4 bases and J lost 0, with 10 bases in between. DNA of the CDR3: TGTGCCAGCAGTGGACAGGACTTCTCCTACGAGCAGTACTTC. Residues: CASSGQDFSYEQYF.

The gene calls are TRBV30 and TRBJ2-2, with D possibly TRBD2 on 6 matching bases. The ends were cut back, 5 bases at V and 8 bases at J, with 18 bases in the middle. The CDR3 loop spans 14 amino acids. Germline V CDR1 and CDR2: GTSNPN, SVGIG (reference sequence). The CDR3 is CAWAGRASEGELFF. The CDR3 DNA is TGTGCCTGGGCGGGCCGGGCTAGCGAAGGGGAGCTGTTTTTT.

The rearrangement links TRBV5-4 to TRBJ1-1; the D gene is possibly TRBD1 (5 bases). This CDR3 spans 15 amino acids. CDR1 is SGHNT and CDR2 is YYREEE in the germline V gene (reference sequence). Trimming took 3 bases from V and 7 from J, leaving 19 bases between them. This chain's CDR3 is CASSSKGRGNLEAFF. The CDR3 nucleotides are TGTGCCAGCAGCTCTAAAGGGAGGGGTAACCTTGAAGCTTTCTTT.

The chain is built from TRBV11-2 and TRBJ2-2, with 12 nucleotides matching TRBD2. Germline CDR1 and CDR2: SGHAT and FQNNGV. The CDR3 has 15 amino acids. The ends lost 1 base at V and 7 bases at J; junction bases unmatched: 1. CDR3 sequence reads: CASSLGLAGDGELFF. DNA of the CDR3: TGTGCCAGCAGCTTAGGACTAGCGGGAGACGGGGAGCTGTTTTTT.

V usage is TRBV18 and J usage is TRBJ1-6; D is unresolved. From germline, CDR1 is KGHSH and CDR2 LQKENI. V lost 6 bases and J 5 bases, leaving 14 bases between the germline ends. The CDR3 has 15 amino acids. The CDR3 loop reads CASSVGRANNSPLHF. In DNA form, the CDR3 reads TGTGCCAGCTCGGTTGGGCGGGCTAATAATTCACCCCTCCACTTT.

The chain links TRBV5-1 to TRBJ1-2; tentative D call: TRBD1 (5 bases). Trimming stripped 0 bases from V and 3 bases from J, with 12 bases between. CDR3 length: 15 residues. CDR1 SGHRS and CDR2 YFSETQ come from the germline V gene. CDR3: CASSLGQGGHYGYTF. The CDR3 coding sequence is TGCGCCAGCAGCTTGGGGCAGGGAGGGCACTATGGCTACACCTTC.

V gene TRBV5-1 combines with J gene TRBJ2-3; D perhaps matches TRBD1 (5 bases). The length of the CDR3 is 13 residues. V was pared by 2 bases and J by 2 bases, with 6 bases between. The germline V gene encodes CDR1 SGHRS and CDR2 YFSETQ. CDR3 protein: CASSFRVTDTQYF. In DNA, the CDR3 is TGCGCCAGCAGCTTCAGGGTCACAGATACGCAGTATTTT.

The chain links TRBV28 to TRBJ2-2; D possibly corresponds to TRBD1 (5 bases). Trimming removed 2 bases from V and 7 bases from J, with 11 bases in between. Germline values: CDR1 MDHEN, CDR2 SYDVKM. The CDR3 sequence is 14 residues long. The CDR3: CASSLDRKGGELFF. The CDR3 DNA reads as TGTGCCAGCAGTTTAGACAGAAAGGGCGGGGAGCTGTTTTTT.